This T cell receptor beta chain was profiled in a study of blood T cells in healthy people across ages. Trimming took 3 bases from V and 2 from J, leaving 24 bases between them. The CDR3 is made up of 18 amino acids. Germline-derived CDR1 and CDR2 are DFQATT and SNEGSKA (reference sequence). Primed by a sample-barcoded 5' primer and a J-beta primer mix, a second PCR proceeded for 7 to 11 cycles. TCRdb processed the 5' RACE reads anew with MiXCR; each CDR3 protein has one entry. The sample contains fewer than 2,000,000 distinct CDR3 sequences, about two fifths of which appear only once. Each donor's blood draw was roughly 9.8 milliliters of peripheral blood.

The sample consisted of blood. The source of this sequence is a human donor in good health. The genes are TRBV20-1 and TRBJ2-3; perhaps TRBD2 as D (6 bases). CDR3: CSASPTSFRAMPTDTQYF. CDR3 nucleotide sequence: TGCAGTGCTAGCCCGACTAGTTTCCGCGCTATGCCCACAGATACGCAGTATTTT.